This T cell receptor (beta chain) stems from a study of T cell responses to AZD1222 COVID-19 vaccine. Study findings and constraints: The sample set comprised mostly white British donors with more females, and clonal diversity was possibly underestimated. Samples come after the peak T cell response, not at day 14.

Profiling relied on immunoSEQ multiplex PCR, and the TCRdb table lists in-frame clones only, not all of them. In the table there are some 130,000 clones, roughly 91% of which are singletons. V lost 6 bases, J lost 3 bases, and 7 bases stayed unmatched. The CDR3 runs to 14 residues. Germline-derived CDR1 and CDR2 are KGHSH and LQKENI. This clone was seen more than once but under ten times. Its target is not known. The material was peripheral blood, obtained 28 days after the second AZD1222 dose. The chain links TRBV18 to TRBJ2-7; 8 bases agree with TRBD2. The TCR was taken from an adult who received the AZD1222 COVID-19 vaccine. The CDR3 DNA sequence: TGTGCCAGCTCGCCGGGACTAGTGGGCTACGAGCAGTACTTC. It is translated as CASSPGLVGYEQYF.